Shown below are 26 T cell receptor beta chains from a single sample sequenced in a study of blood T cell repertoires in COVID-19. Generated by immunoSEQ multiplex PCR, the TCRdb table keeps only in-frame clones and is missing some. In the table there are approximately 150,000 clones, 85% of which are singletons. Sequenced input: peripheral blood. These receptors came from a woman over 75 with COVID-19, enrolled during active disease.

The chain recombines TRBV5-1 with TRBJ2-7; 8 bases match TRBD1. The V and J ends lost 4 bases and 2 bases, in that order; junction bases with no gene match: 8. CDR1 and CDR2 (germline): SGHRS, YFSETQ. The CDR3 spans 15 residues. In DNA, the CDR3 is TGCGCCAGCAGCCCAGGGGGCGCGGGAACCTACGAGCAGTACTTC. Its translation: CASSPGGAGTYEQYF.

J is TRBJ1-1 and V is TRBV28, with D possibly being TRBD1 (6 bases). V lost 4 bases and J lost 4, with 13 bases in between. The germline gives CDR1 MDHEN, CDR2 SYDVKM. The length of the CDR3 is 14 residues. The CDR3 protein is CASSSTGTSTEAFF. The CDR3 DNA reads TGTGCCAGCAGTTCCACAGGGACGAGCACTGAAGCTTTCTTT. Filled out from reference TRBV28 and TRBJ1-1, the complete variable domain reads DVKVTQSSRYLVKRTGEKVFLECVQDMDHENMFWYRQDPGLGLRLIYFSYDVKMKEKGDIPEGYSVSREKKERFSLILESASTNQTSMYLCASSSTGTSTEAFFGQGTRLTVV.

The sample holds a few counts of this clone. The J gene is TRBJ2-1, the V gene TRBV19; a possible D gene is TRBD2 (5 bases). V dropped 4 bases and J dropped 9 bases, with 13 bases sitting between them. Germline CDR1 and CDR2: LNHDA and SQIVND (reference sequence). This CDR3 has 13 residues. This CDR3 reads CASSTGMAGEQFF. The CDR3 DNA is TGTGCCAGTAGTACTGGAATGGCGGGTGAGCAGTTCTTC.

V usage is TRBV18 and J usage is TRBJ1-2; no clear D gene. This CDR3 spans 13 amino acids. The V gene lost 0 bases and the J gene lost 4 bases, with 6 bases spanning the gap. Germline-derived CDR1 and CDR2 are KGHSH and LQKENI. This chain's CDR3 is CASSPPSVYGYTF. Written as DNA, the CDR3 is TGTGCCAGCTCACCACCGTCCGTCTATGGCTACACCTTC.

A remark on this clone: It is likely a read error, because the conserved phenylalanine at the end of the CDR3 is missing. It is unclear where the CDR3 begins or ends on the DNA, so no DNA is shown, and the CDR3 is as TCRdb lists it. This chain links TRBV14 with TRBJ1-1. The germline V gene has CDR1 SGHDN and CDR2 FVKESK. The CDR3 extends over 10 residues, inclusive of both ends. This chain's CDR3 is CALLGGPLVG.

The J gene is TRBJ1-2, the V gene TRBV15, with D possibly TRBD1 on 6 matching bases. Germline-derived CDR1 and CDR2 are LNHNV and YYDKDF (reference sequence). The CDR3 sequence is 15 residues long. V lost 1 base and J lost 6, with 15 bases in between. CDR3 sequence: CATSRAGEGGDGYTF. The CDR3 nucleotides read TGTGCCACCAGCAGAGCAGGGGAGGGGGGAGATGGCTACACCTTC.

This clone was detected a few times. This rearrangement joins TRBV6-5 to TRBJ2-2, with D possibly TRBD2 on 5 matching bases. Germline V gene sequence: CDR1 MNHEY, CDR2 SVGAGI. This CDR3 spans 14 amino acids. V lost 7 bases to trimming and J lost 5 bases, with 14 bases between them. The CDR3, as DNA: TGTGCCAGCACGCAGAGGACGGGGACCGGGGAGCTGTTTTTT. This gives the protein CASTQRTGTGELFF.

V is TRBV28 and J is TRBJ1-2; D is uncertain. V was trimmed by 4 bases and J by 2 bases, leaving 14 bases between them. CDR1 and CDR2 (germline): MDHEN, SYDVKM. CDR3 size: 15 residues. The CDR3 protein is CASSSGAGGNYGYTF. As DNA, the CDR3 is TGTGCCAGCAGTTCGGGTGCGGGCGGGAACTATGGCTACACCTTC.

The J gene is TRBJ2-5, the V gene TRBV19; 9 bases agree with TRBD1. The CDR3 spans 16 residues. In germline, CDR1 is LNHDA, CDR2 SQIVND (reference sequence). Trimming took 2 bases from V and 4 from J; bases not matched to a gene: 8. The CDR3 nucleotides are TGTGCCAGTAGTATATCACAGGGGGCAAGTGGAGAGACCCAGTACTTC. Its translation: CASSISQGASGETQYF.

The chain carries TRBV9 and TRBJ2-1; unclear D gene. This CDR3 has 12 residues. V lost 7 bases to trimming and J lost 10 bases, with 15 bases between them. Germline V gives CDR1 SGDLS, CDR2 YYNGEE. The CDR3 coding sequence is TGTGCCAGCGGAGTAGCTTTGGGCGAGCAGTTCTTC. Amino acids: CASGVALGEQFF.

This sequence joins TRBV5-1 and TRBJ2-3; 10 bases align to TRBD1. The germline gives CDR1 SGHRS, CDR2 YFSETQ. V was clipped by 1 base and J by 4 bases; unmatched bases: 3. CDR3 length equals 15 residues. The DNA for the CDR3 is TGCGCCAGCAGCTTGACCGGGACAGGGGCAGATACGCAGTATTTT. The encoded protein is CASSLTGTGADTQYF.

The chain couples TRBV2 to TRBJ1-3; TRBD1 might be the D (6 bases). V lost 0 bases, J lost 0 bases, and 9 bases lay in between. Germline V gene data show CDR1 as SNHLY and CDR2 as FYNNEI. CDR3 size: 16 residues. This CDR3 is CASSEARGRSGNTIYF. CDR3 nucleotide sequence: TGTGCCAGCAGTGAAGCGCGGGGGCGCTCTGGAAACACCATATATTTT.

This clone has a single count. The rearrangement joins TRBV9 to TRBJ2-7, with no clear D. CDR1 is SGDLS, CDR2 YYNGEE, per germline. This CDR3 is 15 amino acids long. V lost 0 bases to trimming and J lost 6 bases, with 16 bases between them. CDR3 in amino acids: CASSVGIEVGGEQYF. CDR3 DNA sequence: TGTGCCAGCAGCGTAGGAATCGAGGTAGGCGGCGAGCAGTACTTC.

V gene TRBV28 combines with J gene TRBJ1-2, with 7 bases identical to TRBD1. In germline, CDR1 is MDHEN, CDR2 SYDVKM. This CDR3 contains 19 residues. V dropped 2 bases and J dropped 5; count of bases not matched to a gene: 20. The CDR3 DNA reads TGTGCCAGCAGTTTAATCCTAGTGGGACTTCGGACAGGAGAGTATGGCTACACCTTC. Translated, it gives CASSLILVGLRTGEYGYTF.

The CDR3 loop is CASSPISGQGADEQYF. CDR3 nucleotides: TGCGCCAGCAGTCCCATCTCAGGACAGGGGGCGGACGAGCAGTACTTC. V and J are TRBV23-1 and TRBJ2-7; TRBD1 matches 11 bases. TRBV23-1 is an open reading frame, and its role is uncertain. The junction had 10 bases not matched to a gene; V was cut back by 4 bases and J by 5 bases. The CDR3 spans 16 residues.

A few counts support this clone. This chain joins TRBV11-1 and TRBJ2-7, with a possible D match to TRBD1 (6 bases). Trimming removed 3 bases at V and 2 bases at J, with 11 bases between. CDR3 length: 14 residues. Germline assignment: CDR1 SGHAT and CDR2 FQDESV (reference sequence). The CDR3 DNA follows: TGTGCCAGCAGCTTGGCAGGGGCCCCCTACGAGCAGTACTTC. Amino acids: CASSLAGAPYEQYF.

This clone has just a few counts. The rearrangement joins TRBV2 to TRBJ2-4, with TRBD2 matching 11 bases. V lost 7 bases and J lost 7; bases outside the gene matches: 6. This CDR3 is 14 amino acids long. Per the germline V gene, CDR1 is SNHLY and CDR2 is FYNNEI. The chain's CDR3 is CASTELAGDNIQYF. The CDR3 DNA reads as TGTGCCAGCACCGAACTAGCGGGAGATAACATTCAGTACTTC.

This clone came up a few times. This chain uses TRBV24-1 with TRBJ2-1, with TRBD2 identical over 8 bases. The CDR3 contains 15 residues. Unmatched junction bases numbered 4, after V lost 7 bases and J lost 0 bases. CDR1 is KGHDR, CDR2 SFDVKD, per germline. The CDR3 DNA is TGTGCCACCAGGGAAAGCGGGAGCTCCTACAATGAGCAGTTCTTC. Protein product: CATRESGSSYNEQFF.

The CDR3 DNA reads as TGTGCCAGCAGCGTTCTCTACGAGCAGTACTTC. Translating gives CASSVLYEQYF. The J gene is TRBJ2-7, the V gene TRBV9; the D is unclear. Germline V gene data show CDR1 as SGDLS and CDR2 as YYNGEE. This CDR3 contains 11 residues. V lost 2 bases to trimming and J lost 3 bases, with 3 bases between them.

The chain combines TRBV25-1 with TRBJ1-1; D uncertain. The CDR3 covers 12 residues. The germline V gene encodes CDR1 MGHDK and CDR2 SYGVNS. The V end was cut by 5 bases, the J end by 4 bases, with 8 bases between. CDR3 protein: CASSLPGTEAFF. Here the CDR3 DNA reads TGTGCCAGCAGTCTACCGGGCACTGAAGCTTTCTTT.

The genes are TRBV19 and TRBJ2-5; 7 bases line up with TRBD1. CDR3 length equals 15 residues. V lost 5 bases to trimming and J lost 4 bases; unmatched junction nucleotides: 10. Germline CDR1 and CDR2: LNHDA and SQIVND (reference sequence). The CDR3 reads CASSSRDSGGETQYF. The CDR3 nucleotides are TGTGCCAGTAGTTCCAGGGACAGTGGAGGAGAGACCCAGTACTTC.

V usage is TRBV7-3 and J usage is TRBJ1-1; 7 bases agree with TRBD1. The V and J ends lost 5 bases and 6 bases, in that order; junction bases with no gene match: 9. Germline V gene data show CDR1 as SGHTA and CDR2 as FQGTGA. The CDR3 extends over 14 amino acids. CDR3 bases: TGTGCCAGCAGCCCACACGGCAGGGGGGCTGAAGCTTTCTTT. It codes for CASSPHGRGAEAFF.

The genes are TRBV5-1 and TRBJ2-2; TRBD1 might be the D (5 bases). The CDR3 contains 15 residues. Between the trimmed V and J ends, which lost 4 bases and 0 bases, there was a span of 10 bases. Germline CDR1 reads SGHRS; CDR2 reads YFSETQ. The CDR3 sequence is CASSPRATNTGELFF. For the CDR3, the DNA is TGCGCCAGCAGCCCCAGGGCTACGAACACCGGGGAGCTGTTTTTT.

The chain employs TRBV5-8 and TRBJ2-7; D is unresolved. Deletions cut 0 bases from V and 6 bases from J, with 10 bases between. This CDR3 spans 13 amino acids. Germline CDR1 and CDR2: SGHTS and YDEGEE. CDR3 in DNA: TGTGCCAGCAGCTTGGCCCCAGAGCGCGAGCAGTACTTC. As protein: CASSLAPEREQYF.

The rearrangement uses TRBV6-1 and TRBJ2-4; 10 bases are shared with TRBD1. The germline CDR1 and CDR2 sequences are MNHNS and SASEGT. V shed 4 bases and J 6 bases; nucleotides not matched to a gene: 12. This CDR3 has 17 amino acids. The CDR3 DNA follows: TGTGCCAGCAGTGGGCGCTCCGGGACAGGGGTTGGAAACATTCAGTACTTC. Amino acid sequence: CASSGRSGTGVGNIQYF.

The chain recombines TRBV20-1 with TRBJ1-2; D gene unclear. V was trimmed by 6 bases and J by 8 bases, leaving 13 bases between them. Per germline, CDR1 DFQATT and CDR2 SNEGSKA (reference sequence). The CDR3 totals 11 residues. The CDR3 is CSAGEEDGYTF. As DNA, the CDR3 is TGCAGTGCCGGAGAGGAGGACGGCTACACCTTC.